The T cell receptor beta chain under discussion was sequenced for a study of a mutant IDH1 vaccine in newly diagnosed glioma. Turning to the study itself: Averaging approximately 42 years of age, treated patients were about 60% male and about 38% female. Patients had received radiotherapy, temozolomide, or both previously, most receiving both. General study points: Pseudoprogression showed no apparent link to changes in top peripheral T cell clonotypes. Vaccine-induced responses were seen in approximately 93% of patients, spanning several MHC alleles.

The CDR3 is 13 amino acids. Per the germline V gene, CDR1 is SGHDT and CDR2 is YYEEEE. Trimming at V came to 1 base and at J to 5 bases, leaving 2 bases not matched to a gene. Generated by immunoSEQ multiplex PCR, the TCRdb table keeps only in-frame clones and is missing some. This sample has some 21,000 clones, with approximately 85% found just once. Time point here: baseline, week 1 (first vaccination visit). The treatment: pre-vaccination baseline after standard-of-care therapy. This clone has just one count. Its target is unknown. This clonotype was obtained from a man in his forties with glioma. This specimen was PBMCs, taken from a glioma patient treated with radiotherapy, temozolomide or both. The chain recombines TRBV5-6 with TRBJ1-2; 7 positions agree with TRBD1. CDR3 sequence reads: CASSLPDRYGYTF. The CDR3 DNA follows: TGTGCCAGCAGCTTGCCGGACAGGTATGGCTACACCTTC.